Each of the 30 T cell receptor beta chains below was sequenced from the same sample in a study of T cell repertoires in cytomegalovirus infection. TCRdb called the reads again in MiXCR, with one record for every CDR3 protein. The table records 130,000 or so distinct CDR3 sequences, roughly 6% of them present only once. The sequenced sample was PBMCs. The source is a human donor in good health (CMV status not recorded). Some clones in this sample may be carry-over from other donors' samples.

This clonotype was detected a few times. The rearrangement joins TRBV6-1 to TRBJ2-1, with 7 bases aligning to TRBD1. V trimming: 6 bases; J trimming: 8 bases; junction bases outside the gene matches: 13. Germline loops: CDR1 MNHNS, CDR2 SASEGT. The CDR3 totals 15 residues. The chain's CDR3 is CASSRTGAYTDEQFF. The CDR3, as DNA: TGTGCCAGCAGCCGAACAGGGGCCTACACTGATGAGCAGTTCTTC.

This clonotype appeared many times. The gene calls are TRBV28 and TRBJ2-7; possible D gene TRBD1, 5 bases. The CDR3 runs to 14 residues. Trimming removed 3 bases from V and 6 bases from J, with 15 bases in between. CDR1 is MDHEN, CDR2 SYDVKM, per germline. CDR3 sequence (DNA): TGTGCCAGCAGTTTCGGCAGGGTGACTCTCGAGCAGTACTTC. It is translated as CASSFGRVTLEQYF.

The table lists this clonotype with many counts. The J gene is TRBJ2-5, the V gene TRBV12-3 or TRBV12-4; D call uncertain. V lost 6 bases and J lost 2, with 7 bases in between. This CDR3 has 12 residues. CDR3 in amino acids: CASSLIQETQYF. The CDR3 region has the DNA TGTGCCAGCAGCCTGATACAAGAGACCCAGTACTTC.

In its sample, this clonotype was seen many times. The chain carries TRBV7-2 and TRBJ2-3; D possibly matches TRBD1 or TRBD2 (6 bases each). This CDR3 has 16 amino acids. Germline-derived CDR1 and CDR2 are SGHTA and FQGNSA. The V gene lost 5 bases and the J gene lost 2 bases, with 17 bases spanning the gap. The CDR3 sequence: CASSQPAGGFTDTQYF. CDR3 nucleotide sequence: TGTGCCAGCAGCCAACCAGCCGGGGGCTTCACAGATACGCAGTATTTT.

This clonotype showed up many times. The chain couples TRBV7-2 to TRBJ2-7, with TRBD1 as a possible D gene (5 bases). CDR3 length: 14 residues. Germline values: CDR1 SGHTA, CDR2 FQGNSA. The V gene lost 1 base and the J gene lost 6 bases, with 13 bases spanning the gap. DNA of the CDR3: TGTGCCAGCAGCTTAGTAGCTAGGGGCGGCGAGCAGTACTTC. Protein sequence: CASSLVARGGEQYF.

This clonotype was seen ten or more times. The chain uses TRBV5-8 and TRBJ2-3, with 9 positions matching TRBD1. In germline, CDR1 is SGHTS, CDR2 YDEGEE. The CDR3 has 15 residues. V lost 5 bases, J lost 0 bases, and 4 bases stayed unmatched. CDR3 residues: CASSHRGLSTDTQYF. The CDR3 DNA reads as TGTGCCAGCAGTCACAGGGGGCTGAGCACAGATACGCAGTATTTT.

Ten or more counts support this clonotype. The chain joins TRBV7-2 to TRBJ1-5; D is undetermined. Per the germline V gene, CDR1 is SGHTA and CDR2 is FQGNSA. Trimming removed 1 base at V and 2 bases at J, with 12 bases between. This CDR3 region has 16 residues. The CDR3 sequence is CASSLVGARGNQPQHF. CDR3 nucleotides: TGTGCCAGCAGCTTAGTTGGAGCCCGGGGCAATCAGCCCCAGCATTTT.

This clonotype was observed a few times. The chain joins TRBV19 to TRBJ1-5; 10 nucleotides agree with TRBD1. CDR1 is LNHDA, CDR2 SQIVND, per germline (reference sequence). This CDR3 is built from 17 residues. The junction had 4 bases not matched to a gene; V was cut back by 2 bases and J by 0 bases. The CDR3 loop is CASSIMGQGYSNQPQHF. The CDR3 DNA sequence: TGTGCCAGTAGTATAATGGGACAGGGGTATAGCAATCAGCCCCAGCATTTT.

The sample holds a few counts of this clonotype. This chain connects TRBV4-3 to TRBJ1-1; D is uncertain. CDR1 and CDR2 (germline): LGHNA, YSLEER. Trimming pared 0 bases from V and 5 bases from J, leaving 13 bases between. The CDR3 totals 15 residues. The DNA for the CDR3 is TGCGCCAGCAGCCAAGATGTCAGGCTTGCAACTGAAGCTTTCTTT. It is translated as CASSQDVRLATEAFF.

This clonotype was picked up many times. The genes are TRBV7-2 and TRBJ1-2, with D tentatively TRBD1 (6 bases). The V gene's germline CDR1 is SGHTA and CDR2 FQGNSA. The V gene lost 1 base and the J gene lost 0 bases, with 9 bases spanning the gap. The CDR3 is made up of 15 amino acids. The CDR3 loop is CASSLGTVANYGYTF. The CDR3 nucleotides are TGTGCCAGCAGCTTAGGGACAGTAGCTAACTATGGCTACACCTTC. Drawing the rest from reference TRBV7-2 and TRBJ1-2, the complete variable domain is GAGVSQSPSNKVTEKGKDVELRCDPISGHTALYWYRQSLGQGLEFLIYFQGNSAPDKSGLPSDRFSAERTGGSVSTLTIQRTQQEDSAVYLCASSLGTVANYGYTFGSGTRLTVV.

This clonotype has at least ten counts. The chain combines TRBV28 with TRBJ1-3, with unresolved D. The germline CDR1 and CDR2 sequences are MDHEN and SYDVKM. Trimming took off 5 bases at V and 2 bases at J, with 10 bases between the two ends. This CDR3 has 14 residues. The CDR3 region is CASSPPTAGNTIYF. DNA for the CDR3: TGTGCCAGCAGTCCTCCGACGGCTGGAAACACCATATATTTT.

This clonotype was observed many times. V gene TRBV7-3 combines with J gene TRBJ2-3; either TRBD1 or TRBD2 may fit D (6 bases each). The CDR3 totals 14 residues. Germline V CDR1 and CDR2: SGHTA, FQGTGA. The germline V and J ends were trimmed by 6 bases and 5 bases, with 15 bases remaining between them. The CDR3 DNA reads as TGTGCCAGCAGTGTAAGGGGGGCGGGAGATACGCAGTATTTT. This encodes CASSVRGAGDTQYF.

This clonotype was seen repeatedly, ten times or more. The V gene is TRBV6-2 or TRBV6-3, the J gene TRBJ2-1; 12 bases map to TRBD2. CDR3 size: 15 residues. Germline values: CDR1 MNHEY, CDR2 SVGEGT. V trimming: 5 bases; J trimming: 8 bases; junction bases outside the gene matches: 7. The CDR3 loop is CASSTSSGGADEQFF. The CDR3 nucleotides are TGTGCCAGCAGTACTTCTAGCGGGGGGGCCGATGAGCAGTTCTTC.

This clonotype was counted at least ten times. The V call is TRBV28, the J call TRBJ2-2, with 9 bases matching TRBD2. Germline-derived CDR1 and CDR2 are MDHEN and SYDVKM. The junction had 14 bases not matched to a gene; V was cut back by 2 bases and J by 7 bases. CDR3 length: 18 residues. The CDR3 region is CASSLVTSGGYYSGELFF. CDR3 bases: TGTGCCAGCAGTTTAGTGACTAGCGGAGGCTACTATAGCGGGGAGCTGTTTTTT.

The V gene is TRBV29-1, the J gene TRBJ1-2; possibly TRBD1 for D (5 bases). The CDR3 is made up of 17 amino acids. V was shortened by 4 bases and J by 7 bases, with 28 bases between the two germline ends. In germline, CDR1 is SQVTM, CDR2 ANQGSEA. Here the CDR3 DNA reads TGCAGCGTTGTCTCGAGATCGTCAGGGACGGGAAAAGGTGGCTACACCTTC. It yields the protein CSVVSRSSGTGKGGYTF.

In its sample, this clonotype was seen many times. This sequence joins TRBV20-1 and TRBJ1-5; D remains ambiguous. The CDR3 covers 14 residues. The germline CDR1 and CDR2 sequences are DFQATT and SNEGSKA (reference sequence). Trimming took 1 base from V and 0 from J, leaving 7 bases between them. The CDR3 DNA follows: TGCAGTGCTAGAGTTGACCATAGCAATCAGCCCCAGCATTTT. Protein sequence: CSARVDHSNQPQHF.

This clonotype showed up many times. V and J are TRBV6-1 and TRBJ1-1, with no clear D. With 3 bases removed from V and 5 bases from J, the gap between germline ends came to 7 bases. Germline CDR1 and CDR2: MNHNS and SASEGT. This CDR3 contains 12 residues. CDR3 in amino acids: CASSELRTEAFF. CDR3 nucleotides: TGTGCCAGCAGTGAGCTGAGGACTGAAGCTTTCTTT.

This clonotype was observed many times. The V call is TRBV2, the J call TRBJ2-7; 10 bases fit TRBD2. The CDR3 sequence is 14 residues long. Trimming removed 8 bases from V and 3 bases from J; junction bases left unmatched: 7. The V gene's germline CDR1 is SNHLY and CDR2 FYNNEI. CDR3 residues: CASQLAGAHYEQYF. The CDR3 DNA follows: TGTGCCAGCCAGCTAGCGGGGGCTCACTACGAGCAGTACTTC.

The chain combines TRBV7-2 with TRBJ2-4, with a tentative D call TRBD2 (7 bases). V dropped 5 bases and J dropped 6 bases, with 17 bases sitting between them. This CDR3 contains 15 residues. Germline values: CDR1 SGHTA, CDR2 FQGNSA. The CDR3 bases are TGTGCCAGCAGCCCTCAGAGAGGGGGGGTAAACATTCAGTACTTC. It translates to CASSPQRGGVNIQYF.

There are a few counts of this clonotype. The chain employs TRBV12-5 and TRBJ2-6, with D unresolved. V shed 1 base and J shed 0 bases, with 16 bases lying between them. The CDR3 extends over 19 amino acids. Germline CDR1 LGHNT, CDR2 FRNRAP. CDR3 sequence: CASGLGPPGPRSGANVLTF. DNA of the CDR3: TGTGCTAGTGGTTTGGGGCCACCTGGACCGCGCTCTGGGGCCAACGTCCTGACTTTC.

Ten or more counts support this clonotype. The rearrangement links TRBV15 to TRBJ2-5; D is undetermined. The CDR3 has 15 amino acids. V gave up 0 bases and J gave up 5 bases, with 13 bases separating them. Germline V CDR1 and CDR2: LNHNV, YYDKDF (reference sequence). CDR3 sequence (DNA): TGTGCCACCAGCAGAGATGGAACGAACGGGGAGACCCAGTACTTC. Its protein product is CATSRDGTNGETQYF.

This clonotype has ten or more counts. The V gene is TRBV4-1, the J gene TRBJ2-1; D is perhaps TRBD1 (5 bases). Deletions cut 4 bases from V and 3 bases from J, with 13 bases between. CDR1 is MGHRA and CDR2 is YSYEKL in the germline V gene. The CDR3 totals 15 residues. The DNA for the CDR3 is TGCGCCAGCAGCCGAGGCTGGGGCTTCTACAATGAGCAGTTCTTC. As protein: CASSRGWGFYNEQFF.

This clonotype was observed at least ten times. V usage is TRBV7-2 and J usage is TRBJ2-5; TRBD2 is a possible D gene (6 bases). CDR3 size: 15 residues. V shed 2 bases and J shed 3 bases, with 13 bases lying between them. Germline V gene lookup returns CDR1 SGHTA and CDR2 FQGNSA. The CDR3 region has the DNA TGTGCCAGCAGCTTATTGGGCGGGGTTGAAGAGACCCAGTACTTC. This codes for CASSLLGGVEETQYF.

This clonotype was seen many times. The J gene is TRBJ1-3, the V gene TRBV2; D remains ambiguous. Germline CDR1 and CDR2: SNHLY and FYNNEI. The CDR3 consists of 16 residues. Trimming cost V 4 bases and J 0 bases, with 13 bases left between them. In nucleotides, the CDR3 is TGTGCCAGCAGTGCTCATGTAGGGAACTCTGGAAACACCATATATTTT. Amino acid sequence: CASSAHVGNSGNTIYF.

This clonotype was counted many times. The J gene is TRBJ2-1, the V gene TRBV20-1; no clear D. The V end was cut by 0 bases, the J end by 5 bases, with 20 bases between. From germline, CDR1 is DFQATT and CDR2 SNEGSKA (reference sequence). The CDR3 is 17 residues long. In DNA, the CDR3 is TGCAGTGCTAGAGATCGATACCCGCAAGTCTTCGACAATGAGCAGTTCTTC. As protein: CSARDRYPQVFDNEQFF.

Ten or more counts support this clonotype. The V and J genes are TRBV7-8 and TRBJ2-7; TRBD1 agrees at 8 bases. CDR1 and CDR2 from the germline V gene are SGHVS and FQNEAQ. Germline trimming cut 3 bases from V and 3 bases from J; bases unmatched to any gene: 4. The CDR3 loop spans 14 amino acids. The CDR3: CASSFGTGSYEQYF. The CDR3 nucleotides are TGTGCCAGCAGCTTTGGGACAGGCAGCTACGAGCAGTACTTC.

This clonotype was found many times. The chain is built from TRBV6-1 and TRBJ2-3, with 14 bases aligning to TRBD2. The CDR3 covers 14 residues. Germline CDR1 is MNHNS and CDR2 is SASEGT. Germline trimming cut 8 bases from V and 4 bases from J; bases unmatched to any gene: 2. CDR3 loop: CASGLAGGPDTQYF. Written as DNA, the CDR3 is TGTGCCAGCGGACTAGCGGGGGGCCCAGATACGCAGTATTTT.

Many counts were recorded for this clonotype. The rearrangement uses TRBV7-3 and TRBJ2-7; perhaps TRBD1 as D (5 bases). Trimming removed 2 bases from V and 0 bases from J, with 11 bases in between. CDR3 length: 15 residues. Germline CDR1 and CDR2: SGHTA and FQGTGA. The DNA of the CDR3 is TGTGCCAGCAGCTTATTTCCAGGGCCCTCCTACGAGCAGTACTTC. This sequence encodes CASSLFPGPSYEQYF.

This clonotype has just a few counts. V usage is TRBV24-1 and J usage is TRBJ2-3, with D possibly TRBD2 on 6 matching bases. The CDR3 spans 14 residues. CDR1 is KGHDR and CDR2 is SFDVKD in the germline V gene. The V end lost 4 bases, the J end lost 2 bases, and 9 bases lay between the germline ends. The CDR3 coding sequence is TGTGCCACCAGTGAGGCGGGACTCACAGATACGCAGTATTTT. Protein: CATSEAGLTDTQYF.

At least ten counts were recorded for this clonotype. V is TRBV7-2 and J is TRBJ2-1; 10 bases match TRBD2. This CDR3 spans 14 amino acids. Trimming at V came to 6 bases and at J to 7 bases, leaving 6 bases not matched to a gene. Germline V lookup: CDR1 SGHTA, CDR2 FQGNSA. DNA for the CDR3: TGTGCCAGCAGGACACTAGCGGGGAATAATGAGCAGTTCTTC. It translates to CASRTLAGNNEQFF.